Presented here are 30 T cell receptor beta chains from one specimen sequenced in a study of T cells after posttransplantation cyclophosphamide. Cells defined as naive were viable CD3+CD4+ or CD3+CD8+ and CCR7+CD45RA+CD45RO-CD95-CD27+CD28+. The table came from immunoSEQ multiplex PCR; TCRdb's copy has only in-frame clones and leaves some out. The sample holds about 32,000 clones, roughly 90% seen once. The sequencing sample was made of naive CD4+ T cells sorted from blood. These receptors all come from a man in his thirties or forties in good health and a related stem cell transplant donor.

The genes are TRBV18 and TRBJ1-6; possibly TRBD1 for D (5 bases). V lost 4 bases, J lost 8 bases, and 6 bases lay in between. The CDR3 has 12 residues. Germline V gene lookup returns CDR1 KGHSH and CDR2 LQKENI. CDR3 amino acids: CASSLQDSPLHF. The CDR3 nucleotides read TGTGCCAGCTCACTACAGGATTCACCCCTCCACTTT.

V is TRBV19 and J is TRBJ2-1; possibly TRBD2 for D (5 bases). Trimming shortened V by 4 bases and J by 10 bases, and 11 bases separated the two germline ends. The CDR3 is 12 amino acids. Germline-derived CDR1 and CDR2 are LNHDA and SQIVND (reference sequence). The CDR3: CASSRLLGEQFF. The CDR3 DNA follows: TGTGCCAGTAGTAGACTACTAGGGGAGCAGTTCTTC.

The chain links TRBV18 to TRBJ2-1; D might be TRBD1 (5 bases). Germline loops: CDR1 KGHSH, CDR2 LQKENI. V was shortened by 5 bases and J by 4 bases, with 12 bases between the two germline ends. This CDR3 comprises 14 residues. The CDR3 sequence is CASSARQIYNEQFF. The CDR3 DNA follows: TGTGCCAGCTCAGCTCGACAGATTTACAATGAGCAGTTCTTC.

This clone was recorded once. The J gene is TRBJ2-6, the V gene TRBV15; 10 bases are a match to TRBD1. The CDR3 consists of 17 residues. Germline CDR1 LNHNV, CDR2 YYDKDF (reference sequence). Germline trimming cut 4 bases from V and 0 bases from J; bases unmatched to any gene: 3. The CDR3: CATSTGQGTSGANVLTF. DNA for the CDR3: TGTGCCACCAGCACGGGACAGGGGACCTCTGGGGCCAACGTCCTGACTTTC.

This chain links TRBV4-1 with TRBJ1-6; 7 nucleotides match TRBD1. Germline CDR1 and CDR2: MGHRA and YSYEKL. The CDR3 sequence is 16 residues long. Trimming cost V 0 bases and J 5 bases; bases outside gene matches: 4. This CDR3 is CASSQDPQGDNSPLHF. The CDR3 coding sequence is TGCGCCAGCAGCCAAGATCCCCAGGGGGATAATTCACCCCTCCACTTT.

The chain employs TRBV29-1 and TRBJ2-3; the match to TRBD2 covers 9 bases. The ends lost 5 bases at V and 10 bases at J; junction bases unmatched: 16. In germline, CDR1 is SQVTM, CDR2 ANQGSEA. The CDR3 is 15 residues long. The CDR3 DNA reads as TGCAGCGTTATAGGAGCGGGGGGTGCCGGGGAGGCGCAGTATTTT. Translating gives CSVIGAGGAGEAQYF.

The V call is TRBV12-5, the J call TRBJ1-1; D might be TRBD1 (5 bases). The CDR3 has 14 amino acids. V lost 3 bases, J lost 4 bases, and 12 bases lay in between. Germline V gives CDR1 LGHNT, CDR2 FRNRAP. DNA for the CDR3: TGTGCTAGTGGTTTCGGGGGTGGGGGCACTGAAGCTTTCTTT. Its translation: CASGFGGGGTEAFF.

The chain employs TRBV14 and TRBJ2-7, with 9 nucleotides matching TRBD1. The V gene's germline CDR1 is SGHDN and CDR2 FVKESK. Trimming took 0 bases from V and 5 from J; bases not matched to a gene: 14. This CDR3 comprises 18 residues. The chain's CDR3 is CASSQDGPRTGERNEQYF. CDR3 in DNA: TGTGCCAGCAGCCAAGATGGGCCACGGACAGGGGAGAGGAACGAGCAGTACTTC.

The DNA for the CDR3 is TGTGCCAGTAGTTTAAGGGACACCCGTCGAGGGGCCAACGTCCTGACTTTC. Its protein product is CASSLRDTRRGANVLTF. The chain recombines TRBV19 with TRBJ2-6; D perhaps matches TRBD1 (6 bases). V gave up 5 bases and J gave up 4 bases, with 18 bases separating them. Per the germline V gene, CDR1 is LNHDA and CDR2 is SQIVND (reference sequence). This CDR3 comprises 17 residues.

This chain uses TRBV19 with TRBJ1-6; D ambiguous. Trimming pared 9 bases from V and 12 bases from J, leaving 15 bases between. The length of the CDR3 is 12 residues. Germline values: CDR1 LNHDA, CDR2 SQIVND (reference sequence). CDR3 nucleotide sequence: TGTGCCAGCTCTCGGTTAGCTCGACCCCTCCACTTT. Translating gives CASSRLARPLHF.

This clone was picked up one time. The V and J genes are TRBV9 and TRBJ2-5; TRBD2 matches at 12 bases. This CDR3 is built from 16 residues. V gave up 4 bases and J gave up 2 bases; unmatched junction bases: 6. Germline CDR1 SGDLS, CDR2 YYNGEE. CDR3 DNA sequence: TGTGCCAGCAGCTCCCGACTAGCGGGGGATCAAGAGACCCAGTACTTC. It codes for CASSSRLAGDQETQYF.

The V gene is TRBV9, the J gene TRBJ2-1; TRBD1 aligns across 10 bases. This CDR3 spans 17 amino acids. CDR1 is SGDLS, CDR2 YYNGEE, per germline. V lost 0 bases, J lost 4 bases, and 7 bases stayed unmatched. DNA of the CDR3: TGTGCCAGCAGCGTAGCCGGACAGGGGGGTCCTTACAATGAGCAGTTCTTC. Its protein product is CASSVAGQGGPYNEQFF. Together with reference TRBV9 and TRBJ2-1, the CDR3 gives the full variable domain: DSGVTQTPKHLITATGQRVTLRCSPRSGDLSVYWYQQSLDQGLQFLIQYYNGEERAKGNILERFSAQQFPDLHSELNLSSLELGDSALYFCASSVAGQGGPYNEQFFGPGTRLTVL.

The count of this clone is one. The CDR3 region is CASSQEERFQPQHF. The CDR3 DNA follows: TGCGCCAGCAGCCAAGAGGAGCGCTTTCAGCCCCAGCATTTT. V usage is TRBV4-1 and J usage is TRBJ1-5; D is uncertain. V was clipped by 0 bases and J by 6 bases, with 9 bases between them. CDR3 length equals 14 residues. CDR1 and CDR2 from the germline V gene are MGHRA and YSYEKL.

V is TRBV5-1 and J is TRBJ1-2; 9 bases line up with TRBD1. Germline values: CDR1 SGHRS, CDR2 YFSETQ. This CDR3 has 15 residues. Trimming cost V 7 bases and J 3 bases; bases outside gene matches: 10. The CDR3: CASREQGAPHYGYTF. The CDR3 DNA sequence: TGCGCCAGCCGCGAACAGGGGGCACCCCACTATGGCTACACCTTC.

The chain joins TRBV5-1 to TRBJ2-2; 12 nucleotides agree with TRBD1. V was clipped by 5 bases and J by 3 bases; unmatched bases: 5. CDR1 SGHRS and CDR2 YFSETQ come from the germline V gene. The CDR3 has 16 amino acids. The CDR3 nucleotides are TGCGCCAGCAGTTATGGGACAGGGGGCGACACCGGGGAGCTGTTTTTT. Amino acid sequence: CASSYGTGGDTGELFF.

The chain recombines TRBV28 with TRBJ1-2; no definite D call. The CDR3 is 14 amino acids. The V gene's germline CDR1 is MDHEN and CDR2 SYDVKM. Trimming shortened V by 4 bases and J by 1 base, and 10 bases separated the two germline ends. CDR3 loop: CASSYTVYNYGYTF. CDR3 coding DNA: TGTGCCAGCAGTTACACCGTATATAACTATGGCTACACCTTC.

DNA for the CDR3: TGTGCCAGCAGCCCAAAACCCCAGGGGATCCATTTTGAAGCTTTCTTT. Protein product: CASSPKPQGIHFEAFF. V gene TRBV11-2 combines with J gene TRBJ1-1, with D possibly TRBD1 on 6 matching bases. Germline CDR1 SGHAT, CDR2 FQNNGV. Trimming took 5 bases from V and 7 from J, leaving 23 bases between them. This CDR3 is 16 amino acids long. The whole variable domain, remainder taken from reference TRBV11-2 and TRBJ1-1, is EAGVAQSPRYKIIEKRQSVAFWCNPISGHATLYWYQQILGQGPKLLIQFQNNGVVDDSQLPKDRFSAERLKGVDSTLKIQPAKLEDSAVYLCASSPKPQGIHFEAFFGQGTRLTVV.

V is TRBV11-3 and J is TRBJ2-6, with a possible D match to TRBD2 (5 bases). Germline V gene sequence: CDR1 SGHNT, CDR2 YENEEA. The length of the CDR3 is 16 residues. Trimming left V 1 base short and J 4 bases short, with 11 bases between. The CDR3 spells CASSLVGGAGANVLTF. The CDR3 bases are TGTGCCAGCAGCTTAGTTGGAGGAGCGGGGGCCAACGTCCTGACTTTC.

The rearrangement uses TRBV19 and TRBJ2-6; TRBD1 agrees at 7 bases. The length of the CDR3 is 15 residues. V gave up 5 bases and J gave up 3 bases; unmatched junction bases: 4. Germline V CDR1 and CDR2: LNHDA, SQIVND (reference sequence). CDR3: CASSPWTGGANVLTF. In nucleotides, the CDR3 is TGTGCCAGTAGTCCCTGGACAGGTGGGGCCAACGTCCTGACTTTC.

This sequence joins TRBV2 and TRBJ2-5; 11 bases fit TRBD1. CDR3 size: 14 residues. With 7 bases clipped from V and 4 bases from J, the junction kept 5 bases outside the gene matches. Germline CDR1 is SNHLY and CDR2 is FYNNEI. DNA for the CDR3: TGTGCCAGCACACAGGACAGGGGGCTAGAGACCCAGTACTTC. Amino acids: CASTQDRGLETQYF.

The V and J genes are TRBV11-2 and TRBJ2-1, with D tentatively TRBD1 (5 bases). Germline V gene data show CDR1 as SGHAT and CDR2 as FQNNGV. The V end was cut by 1 base, the J end by 10 bases, with 17 bases between. There are 15 residues in the CDR3. The CDR3 protein is CASSLVQGIGQEQFF. The CDR3 coding sequence is TGTGCCAGCAGCTTAGTTCAGGGTATCGGGCAGGAGCAGTTCTTC. Full variable domain (missing parts from reference TRBV11-2 and TRBJ2-1): EAGVAQSPRYKIIEKRQSVAFWCNPISGHATLYWYQQILGQGPKLLIQFQNNGVVDDSQLPKDRFSAERLKGVDSTLKIQPAKLEDSAVYLCASSLVQGIGQEQFFGPGTRLTVL.

V usage is TRBV7-9 and J usage is TRBJ2-3; no definite D call. Trimming shortened V by 1 base and J by 3 bases, and 11 bases separated the two germline ends. Germline CDR1 is SEHNR and CDR2 is FQNEAQ (reference sequence). The CDR3 covers 15 residues. Here the CDR3 reads CASSLVGPSTDTQYF. As DNA, the CDR3 is TGTGCCAGCAGCTTAGTTGGGCCCTCAACAGATACGCAGTATTTT.

A remark on this clone: A junction end diverges from the germline sequence, so it may reflect a read error. The chain uses TRBV7-3 and TRBJ1-2; D is uncertain. The CDR3 consists of 16 residues. Germline CDR1 reads SGHTA; CDR2 reads FQGTGA. This chain's CDR3 is CASSLTSGRRHYDYTF. The DNA for the CDR3 is TGTGCCAGCAGCTTAACGAGCGGCAGGCGTCACTATGACTACACCTTC. The variable domain in full, with the rest retrieved from reference TRBV7-3 and TRBJ1-2, is GAGVSQTPSNKVTEKGKYVELRCDPISGHTALYWYRQSLGQGPEFLIYFQGTGAADDSGLPNDRFFAVRPEGSVSTLKIQRTERGDSAVYLCASSLTSGRRHYDYTFGSGTRLTVV.

The chain employs TRBV18 and TRBJ1-2; 7 bases fit TRBD1. The CDR3 consists of 14 residues. The V segment lost 2 bases and the J segment 7 bases; nucleotides outside the gene matches: 7. Germline CDR1 KGHSH, CDR2 LQKENI. The CDR3 sequence is CASSPGGRGTGYTF. CDR3 nucleotides: TGTGCCAGCTCACCAGGAGGCAGGGGGACTGGCTACACCTTC.

The V gene is TRBV7-2, the J gene TRBJ1-4; 8 bases agree with TRBD1. CDR1 and CDR2 from the germline V gene are SGHTA and FQGNSA. This CDR3 is built from 11 residues. Losses at the gene ends were 5 bases for V and 12 bases for J; bases not matched to a gene: 2. This CDR3 is CASSPDRELFF. For the CDR3, the DNA is TGTGCCAGCAGCCCGGACAGGGAACTGTTTTTT.

V and J are TRBV19 and TRBJ1-1, with 9 bases that match TRBD1. The germline V gene has CDR1 LNHDA and CDR2 SQIVND (reference sequence). The CDR3 sequence is 16 residues long. Trimming took 7 bases from V and 4 from J; bases not matched to a gene: 13. The DNA for the CDR3 is TGTGCCAGTATAAACAGGGGGCTCCGGGGGGCCACTGAAGCTTTCTTT. Translating it yields CASINRGLRGATEAFF. Filled out from reference TRBV19 and TRBJ1-1, the complete variable domain reads DGGITQSPKYLFRKEGQNVTLSCEQNLNHDAMYWYRQDPGQGLRLIYYSQIVNDFQKGDIAEGYSVSREKKESFPLTVTSAQKNPTAFYLCASINRGLRGATEAFFGQGTRLTVV.

V usage is TRBV19 and J usage is TRBJ1-6; D gene unclear. V dropped 0 bases and J dropped 7 bases, with 10 bases sitting between them. The CDR3 length is 15 residues. Germline V CDR1 and CDR2: LNHDA, SQIVND (reference sequence). In nucleotides, the CDR3 is TGTGCCAGTAGTATAGAGATGGCAGCGAATTCACCCCTCCACTTT. Translation: CASSIEMAANSPLHF. Using reference TRBV19 and TRBJ1-6 for the parts outside the CDR3, the full variable domain is DGGITQSPKYLFRKEGQNVTLSCEQNLNHDAMYWYRQDPGQGLRLIYYSQIVNDFQKGDIAEGYSVSREKKESFPLTVTSAQKNPTAFYLCASSIEMAANSPLHFGNGTRLTVT.

The chain carries TRBV7-9 and TRBJ2-4; D is uncertain. Trimming left V 1 base short and J 0 bases short, with 10 bases between. This CDR3 is 16 amino acids long. Germline CDR1 SEHNR, CDR2 FQNEAQ (reference sequence). CDR3 DNA: TGTGCCAGCAGCTTAGATTTGAGTTTAGCCAAAAACATTCAGTACTTC. Translated: CASSLDLSLAKNIQYF.

The chain employs TRBV6-5 and TRBJ2-7; a possible D gene is TRBD1 (6 bases). The V and J ends lost 7 bases and 2 bases respectively, with 18 bases between them. The germline V gene encodes CDR1 MNHEY and CDR2 SVGAGI. This CDR3 has 15 residues. The CDR3 protein is CASIDPGTPPYEQYF. CDR3 DNA sequence: TGTGCCAGCATCGATCCCGGGACACCTCCCTACGAGCAGTACTTC.

The chain combines TRBV27 with TRBJ2-3; TRBD2 matches 11 bases. The V gene's germline CDR1 is MNHEY and CDR2 SMNVEV (reference sequence). J was trimmed by 5 bases and V by 5 bases; bases with no gene match: 6. There are 15 residues in the CDR3. The CDR3 sequence is CASSLAGGQGDTQYF. The CDR3 DNA reads as TGTGCCAGCAGTCTAGCGGGGGGACAAGGAGATACGCAGTATTTT.